This is a list of T cell receptor beta chains from one sample in a study of shared clonotypes between healthy human individuals. Method: immunoSEQ multiplex PCR; TCRdb's copy keeps in-frame clones and lacks some. Of about 2 million clones listed, 85% to 95% were seen once; the top ten hold 0.1% to 0.15%. Source material: naive CD4+ T cells sorted from blood. The receptors here all came from a man between 18 and 29 years old in good health. The CDR3 runs from the conserved cysteine through the conserved F or W. Fields, in order: clone size, V gene, J gene, D gene, CDR3 protein, CDR3 DNA. A D gene is named only where the DNA matches it firmly. Clone size is not always given. Where it is, it says once, few, many or a class for expanded clones.

.,TRBV4-2,TRBJ1-2,.,CASSQEGGTNYGYTF,TGTGCCAGCAGCCAAGAGGGGGGGACTAACTATGGCTACACCTTC
.,TRBV19,TRBJ2-7,TRBD1,CASTRTGEAYEQYF,TGTGCCAGTACCCGGACAGGAGAGGCCTACGAGCAGTACTTC
.,TRBV6-5,TRBJ2-5,TRBD1,CASRRTGGETQYF,TGTGCCAGCAGGCGCACAGGGGGAGAGACCCAGTACTTC
.,TRBV7-9,TRBJ2-7,.,CASSLRQGTDEQYF,TGTGCCAGCAGCCTAAGGCAGGGGACGGACGAGCAGTACTTC
.,TRBV9,TRBJ2-5,TRBD2,CASSVGVAGVEETQYF,TGTGCCAGCAGCGTCGGGGTCGCGGGGGTCGAGGAGACCCAGTACTTC
.,TRBV7-8,TRBJ2-7,.,CASSLSQGFGEQYF,TGTGCCAGCAGCCTCAGTCAGGGGTTCGGCGAGCAGTACTTC
.,TRBV7-9,TRBJ1-2,.,CASSLVGGPPNYGYTF,TGTGCCAGCAGCTTAGTGGGGGGGCCCCCGAACTATGGCTACACCTTC
.,TRBV6-1,TRBJ2-6,.,CASSASGANVLTF,TGTGCCAGCAGCGCCTCTGGGGCCAACGTCCTGACTTTC
.,TRBV6-5,TRBJ1-1,.,CATSPFGNTEAFF,TGTGCCACCTCGCCGTTTGGGAACACTGAAGCTTTCTTT
.,TRBV2,TRBJ2-7,TRBD1,CASSDGTGNSYEQYF,TGTGCCAGCAGTGATGGGACAGGGAACTCCTACGAGCAGTACTTC
.,TRBV27,TRBJ1-2,.,CASSLRAGLYGYTF,TGTGCCAGCAGTTTAAGGGCGGGATTGTATGGCTACACCTTC
.,TRBV4-1,TRBJ2-4,.,CASSQVGRELAKNIQYF,TGCGCCAGCAGCCAAGTCGGCAGGGAGCTAGCCAAAAACATTCAGTACTTC
.,TRBV2,TRBJ1-5,TRBD1,CASSKTGFSNQPQHF,TGTGCCAGCAGCAAGACAGGGTTCAGCAATCAGCCCCAGCATTTT
.,TRBV4-3,TRBJ2-1,TRBD1,CASSQEEGGTQFF,TGCGCCAGCAGCCAAGAAGAAGGGGGCACGCAGTTCTTC
once,TRBV6-6,TRBJ2-5,.,CASSYEGRSETQYF,TGTGCCAGCAGTTACGAGGGCAGATCCGAGACCCAGTACTTC
.,TRBV5-6,TRBJ1-5,.,CASSLENQPQHF,TGTGCCAGCAGCTTGGAAAATCAGCCCCAGCATTTT
.,TRBV13,TRBJ2-7,TRBD2,CASSRGTGTSVSYEQYF,TGTGCCAGCAGCCGTGGGACCGGGACTAGCGTCTCCTACGAGCAGTACTTC
.,TRBV5-1,TRBJ2-5,.,CASSSRLSGGETQYF,TGCGCCAGCAGCTCACGCCTCTCTGGGGGAGAGACCCAGTACTTC
.,TRBV29-1,TRBJ2-7,TRBD2,CSVRTSGRGYEQYF,TGCAGCGTGAGGACTAGCGGGAGGGGTTACGAGCAGTACTTC
.,TRBV7-2,TRBJ2-7,TRBD2,CASSSDGTSGTYEQYF,TGTGCCAGCAGCTCGGACGGGACTAGCGGAACCTACGAGCAGTACTTC
.,TRBV7-9,TRBJ2-3,.,CASSLVAGPTDTQYF,TGTGCCAGCAGCTTAGTGGCAGGGCCGACAGATACGCAGTATTTT
.,TRBV10-3,TRBJ2-1,.,CAISEAVIVHEQFF,TGTGCCATCAGTGAGGCGGTAATCGTCCATGAGCAGTTCTTC
.,TRBV6-5,TRBJ2-7,.,CASSTRGYEQYF,TGTGCCAGCAGTACCCGGGGCTACGAGCAGTACTTC
.,TRBV29-1,TRBJ2-2,.,CSVDGSNTGELFF,TGCAGCGTGGACGGATCGAACACCGGGGAGCTGTTTTTT
.,TRBV6-1,TRBJ1-2,.,CASSERGQWNGYTF,TGTGCCAGCAGTGAACGGGGGCAGTGGAATGGCTACACCTTC
.,TRBV6-4,TRBJ2-1,TRBD2,CASSVIASGGRHEQFF,TGTGCCAGCAGTGTAATTGCAAGCGGGGGCCGCCATGAGCAGTTCTTC
.,TRBV30,TRBJ1-6,TRBD1,CAWSRQARGPLLSLHF,TGTGCCTGGAGCCGCCAAGCTAGGGGGCCCCTACTATCCCTCCACTTT
.,TRBV5-1,TRBJ2-2,.,CASSQIRVRTGELFF,TGCGCCAGCAGTCAAATACGGGTACGCACCGGGGAGCTGTTTTTT